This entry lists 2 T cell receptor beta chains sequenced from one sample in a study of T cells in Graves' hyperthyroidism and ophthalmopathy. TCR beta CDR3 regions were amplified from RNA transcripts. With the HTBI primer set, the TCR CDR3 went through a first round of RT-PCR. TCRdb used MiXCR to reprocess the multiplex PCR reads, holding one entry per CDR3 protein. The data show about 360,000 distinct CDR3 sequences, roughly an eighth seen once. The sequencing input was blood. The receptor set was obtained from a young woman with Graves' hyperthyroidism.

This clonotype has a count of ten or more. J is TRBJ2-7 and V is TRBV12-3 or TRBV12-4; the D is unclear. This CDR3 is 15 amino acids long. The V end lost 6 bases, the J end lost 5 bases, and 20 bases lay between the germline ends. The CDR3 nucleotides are TGTGCCAGCAGAAATGGACCGATGTCTTGGCACGAGCAGTACTTC. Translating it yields CASRNGPMSWHEQYF.

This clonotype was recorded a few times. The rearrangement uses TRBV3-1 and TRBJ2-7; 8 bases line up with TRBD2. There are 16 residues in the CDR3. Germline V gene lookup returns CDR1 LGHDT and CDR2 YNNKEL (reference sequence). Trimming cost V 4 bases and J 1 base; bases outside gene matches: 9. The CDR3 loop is CASSPNGGRKSYEQYF. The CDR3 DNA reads TGTGCCAGCAGCCCCAACGGCGGGAGGAAGTCCTACGAGCAGTACTTC.